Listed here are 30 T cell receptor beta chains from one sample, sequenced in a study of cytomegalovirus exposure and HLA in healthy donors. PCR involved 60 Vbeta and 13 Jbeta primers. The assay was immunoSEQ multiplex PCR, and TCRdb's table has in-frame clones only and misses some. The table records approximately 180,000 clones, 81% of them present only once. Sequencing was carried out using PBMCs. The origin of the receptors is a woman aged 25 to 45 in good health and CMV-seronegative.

In nucleotides, the CDR3 is TGTGCCAGCACCCGTGACAGGGACTATGGCTACACCTTC. Translating gives CASTRDRDYGYTF. The genes are TRBV6-5 and TRBJ1-2, with 7 bases aligning to TRBD1. Germline CDR1 reads MNHEY; CDR2 reads SVGAGI. CDR3 length: 13 residues. V gave up 7 bases and J gave up 3 bases; unmatched junction bases: 5.

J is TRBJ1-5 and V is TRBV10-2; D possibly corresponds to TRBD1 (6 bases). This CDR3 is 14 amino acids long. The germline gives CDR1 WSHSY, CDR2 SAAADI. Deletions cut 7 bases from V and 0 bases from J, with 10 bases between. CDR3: CASMDSYSNQPQHF. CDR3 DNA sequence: TGCGCCAGCATGGACAGCTATAGCAATCAGCCCCAGCATTTT.

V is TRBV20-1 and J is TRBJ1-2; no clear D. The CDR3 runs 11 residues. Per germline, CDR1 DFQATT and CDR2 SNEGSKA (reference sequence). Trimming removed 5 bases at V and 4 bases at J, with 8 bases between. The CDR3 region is CSAPVSYGYTF. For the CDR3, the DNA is TGCAGTGCTCCTGTATCCTATGGCTACACCTTC.

CDR3 DNA: TGCGCCAGCAGTGTGAGGACAGGCAATCAGCCCCAGCATTTT. It yields the protein CASSVRTGNQPQHF. The genes are TRBV10-1 and TRBJ1-5, with a tentative D call TRBD1 (6 bases). V shed 4 bases and J shed 2 bases, with 9 bases lying between them. In germline, CDR1 is WNHNN, CDR2 SYGVQD (reference sequence). The CDR3 is made up of 14 amino acids.

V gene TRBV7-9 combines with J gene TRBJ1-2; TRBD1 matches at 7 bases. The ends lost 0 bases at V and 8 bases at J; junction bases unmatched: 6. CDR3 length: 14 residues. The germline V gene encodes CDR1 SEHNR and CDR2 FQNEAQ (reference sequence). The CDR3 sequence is CASSLAEGGYGYTF. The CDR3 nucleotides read TGTGCCAGCAGCTTAGCGGAAGGGGGCTACGGCTACACCTTC.

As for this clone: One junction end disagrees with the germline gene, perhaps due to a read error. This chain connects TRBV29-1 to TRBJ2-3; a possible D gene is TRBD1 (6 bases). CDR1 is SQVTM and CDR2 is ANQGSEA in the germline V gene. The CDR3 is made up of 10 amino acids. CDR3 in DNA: TGCAGCGTTGTGACAGGTACGCAGTATTTT. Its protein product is CSVVTGTQYF.

CDR3 sequence: CATSRKGQSYEQYF. CDR3 nucleotides: TGTGCCACCAGCAGGAAGGGACAGTCCTACGAGCAGTACTTC. The chain employs TRBV15 and TRBJ2-7; 7 positions agree with TRBD1. CDR1 is LNHNV, CDR2 YYDKDF, per germline (reference sequence). The CDR3 sequence is 14 residues long. The J segment lost 1 base and the V segment lost 3 bases, leaving 3 bases of the junction unmatched.

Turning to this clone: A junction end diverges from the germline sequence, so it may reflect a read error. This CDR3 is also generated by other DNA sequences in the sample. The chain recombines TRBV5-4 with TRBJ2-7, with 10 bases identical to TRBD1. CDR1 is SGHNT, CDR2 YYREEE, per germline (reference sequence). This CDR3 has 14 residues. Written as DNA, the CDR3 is TGCGCCAGCAGCCGTGGGACAGGGGCCTACGAGCAGTACTTC. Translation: CASSRGTGAYEQYF. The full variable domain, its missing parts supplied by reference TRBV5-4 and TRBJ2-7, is ETGVTQSPTHLIKTRGQQVTLRCSSQSGHNTVSWYQQALGQGPQFIFQYYREEENGRGNFPPRFSGLQFPNYSSELNVNALELDDSALYLCASSRGTGAYEQYFGPGTRLTVT.

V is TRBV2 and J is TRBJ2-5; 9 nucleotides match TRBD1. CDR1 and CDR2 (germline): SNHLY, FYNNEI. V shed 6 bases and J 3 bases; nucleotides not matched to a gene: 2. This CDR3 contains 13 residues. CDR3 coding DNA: TGTGCCAGCAGGAGGACAGGGGAAGAGACCCAGTACTTC. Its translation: CASRRTGEETQYF.

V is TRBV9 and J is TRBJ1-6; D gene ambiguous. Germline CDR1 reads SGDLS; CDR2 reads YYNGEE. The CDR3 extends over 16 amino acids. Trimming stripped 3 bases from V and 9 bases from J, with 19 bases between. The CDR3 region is CASSEMEGLSISPLHF. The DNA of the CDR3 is TGTGCCAGCAGCGAGATGGAGGGCCTCTCTATTTCACCCCTCCACTTT.

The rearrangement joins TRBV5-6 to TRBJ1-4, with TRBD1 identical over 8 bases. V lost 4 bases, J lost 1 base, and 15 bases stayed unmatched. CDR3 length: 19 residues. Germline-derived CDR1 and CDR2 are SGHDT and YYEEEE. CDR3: CASSAVRQGRGRTNEKLFF. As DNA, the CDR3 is TGTGCCAGCAGCGCTGTTCGACAGGGGAGGGGTAGAACTAATGAAAAACTGTTTTTT.

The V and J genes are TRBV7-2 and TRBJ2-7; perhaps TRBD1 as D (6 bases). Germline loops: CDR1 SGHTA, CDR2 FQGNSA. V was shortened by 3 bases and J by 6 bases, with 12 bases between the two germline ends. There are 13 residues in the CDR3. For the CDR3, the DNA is TGTGCCAGCAGCTTTCAGGGGTTGGGCGAGCAGTACTTC. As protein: CASSFQGLGEQYF.

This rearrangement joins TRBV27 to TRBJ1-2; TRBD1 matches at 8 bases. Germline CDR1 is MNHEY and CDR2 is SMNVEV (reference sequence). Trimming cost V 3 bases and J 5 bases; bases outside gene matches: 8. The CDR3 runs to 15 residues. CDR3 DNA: TGTGCCAGCAGTTTCACAGGGGGGCTCCTGTATGGCTACACCTTC. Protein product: CASSFTGGLLYGYTF.

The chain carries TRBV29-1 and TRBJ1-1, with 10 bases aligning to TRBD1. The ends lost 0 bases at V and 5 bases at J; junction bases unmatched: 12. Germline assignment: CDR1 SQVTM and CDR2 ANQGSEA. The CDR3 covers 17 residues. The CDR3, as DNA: TGCAGCGTTGAAGATTGGGACGCGGACAGGGGGACGACTGAAGCTTTCTTT. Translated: CSVEDWDADRGTTEAFF.

CDR3 sequence: CASSLIRGREAYEQYF. Written as DNA, the CDR3 is TGTGCCAGCAGCTTAATTAGGGGCAGGGAAGCCTACGAGCAGTACTTC. The chain combines TRBV7-8 with TRBJ2-7, with D possibly TRBD1 on 5 matching bases. This CDR3 is built from 16 residues. V dropped 2 bases and J dropped 2 bases, with 16 bases sitting between them. From germline, CDR1 is SGHVS and CDR2 FQNEAQ. Variable domain in full (rest from reference TRBV7-8 and TRBJ2-7): GAGVSQSPRYKVAKRGQDVALRCDPISGHVSLFWYQQALGQGPEFLTYFQNEAQLDKSGLPSDRFFAERPEGSVSTLKIQRTQQEDSAVYLCASSLIRGREAYEQYFGPGTRLTVT.

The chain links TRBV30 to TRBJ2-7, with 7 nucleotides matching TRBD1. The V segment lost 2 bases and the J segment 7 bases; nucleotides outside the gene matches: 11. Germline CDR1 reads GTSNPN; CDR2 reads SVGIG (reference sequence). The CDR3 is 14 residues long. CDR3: CAWSPLRQGGEQYF. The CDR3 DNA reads TGTGCCTGGAGTCCCCTCCGACAGGGTGGTGAGCAGTACTTC.

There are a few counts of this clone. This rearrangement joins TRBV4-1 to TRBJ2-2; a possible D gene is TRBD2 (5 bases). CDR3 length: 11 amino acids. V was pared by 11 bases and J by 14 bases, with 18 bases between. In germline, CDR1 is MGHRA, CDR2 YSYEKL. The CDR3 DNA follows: TGCGCCTTTATCCCTCGAGGGAGTCTGTTTTTT. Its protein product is CAFIPRGSLFF.

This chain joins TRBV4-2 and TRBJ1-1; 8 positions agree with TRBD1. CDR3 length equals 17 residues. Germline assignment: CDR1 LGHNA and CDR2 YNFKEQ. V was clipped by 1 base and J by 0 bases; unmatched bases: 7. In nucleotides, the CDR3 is TGTGCCAGCAGCCAAGGGGGGACAGGCCGCATGAACACTGAAGCTTTCTTT. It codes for CASSQGGTGRMNTEAFF.

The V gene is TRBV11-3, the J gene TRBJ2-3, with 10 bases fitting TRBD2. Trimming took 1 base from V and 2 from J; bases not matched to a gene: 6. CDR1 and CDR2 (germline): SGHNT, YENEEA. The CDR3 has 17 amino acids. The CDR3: CASSLGVAGGLTDTQYF. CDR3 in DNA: TGTGCCAGCAGCTTAGGAGTAGCGGGGGGACTCACAGATACGCAGTATTTT.

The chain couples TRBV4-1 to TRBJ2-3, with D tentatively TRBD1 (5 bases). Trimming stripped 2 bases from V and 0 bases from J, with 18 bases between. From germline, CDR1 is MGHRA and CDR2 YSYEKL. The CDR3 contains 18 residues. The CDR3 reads CASSQPSPGHSSTDTQYF. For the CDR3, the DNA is TGCGCCAGCAGCCAACCCAGCCCCGGACACAGCAGCACAGATACGCAGTATTTT.

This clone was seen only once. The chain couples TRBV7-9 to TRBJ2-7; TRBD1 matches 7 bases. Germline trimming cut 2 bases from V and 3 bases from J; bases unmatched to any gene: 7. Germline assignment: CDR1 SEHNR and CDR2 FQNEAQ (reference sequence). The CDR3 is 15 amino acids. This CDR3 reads CASSLIGTAYYEQYF. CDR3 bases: TGTGCCAGCAGCTTAATCGGGACAGCGTACTACGAGCAGTACTTC.

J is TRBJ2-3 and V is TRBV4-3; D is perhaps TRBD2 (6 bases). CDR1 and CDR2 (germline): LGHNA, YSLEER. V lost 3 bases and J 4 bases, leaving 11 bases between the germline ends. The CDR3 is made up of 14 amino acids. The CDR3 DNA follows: TGCGCCAGCAGCCAGGGGACTGGCTCAGATACGCAGTATTTT. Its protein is CASSQGTGSDTQYF.

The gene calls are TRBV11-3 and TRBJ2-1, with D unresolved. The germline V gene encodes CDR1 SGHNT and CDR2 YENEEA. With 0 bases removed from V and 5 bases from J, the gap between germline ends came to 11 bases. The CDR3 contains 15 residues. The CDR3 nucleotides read TGTGCCAGCAGCTTAGAAGCTAGGCCACACAATGAGCAGTTCTTC. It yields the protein CASSLEARPHNEQFF.

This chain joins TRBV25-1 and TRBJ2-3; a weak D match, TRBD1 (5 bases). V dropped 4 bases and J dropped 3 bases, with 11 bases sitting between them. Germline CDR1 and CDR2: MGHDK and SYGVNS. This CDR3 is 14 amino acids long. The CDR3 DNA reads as TGTGCCAGCAGTGTGACAGCCTATACAGATACGCAGTATTTT. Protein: CASSVTAYTDTQYF.

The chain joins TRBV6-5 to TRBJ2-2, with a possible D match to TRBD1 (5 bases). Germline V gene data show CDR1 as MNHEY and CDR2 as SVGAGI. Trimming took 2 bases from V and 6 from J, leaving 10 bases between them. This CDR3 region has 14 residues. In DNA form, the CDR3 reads TGTGCCAGCAGTTACAGGGGATCGTCCGGGGAGCTGTTTTTT. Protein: CASSYRGSSGELFF.

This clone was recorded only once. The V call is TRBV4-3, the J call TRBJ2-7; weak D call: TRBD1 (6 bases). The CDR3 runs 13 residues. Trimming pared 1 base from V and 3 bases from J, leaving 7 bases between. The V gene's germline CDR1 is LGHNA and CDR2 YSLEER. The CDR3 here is CASSQGGGYEQYF. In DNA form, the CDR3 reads TGCGCCAGCAGCCAAGGAGGGGGCTACGAGCAGTACTTC.

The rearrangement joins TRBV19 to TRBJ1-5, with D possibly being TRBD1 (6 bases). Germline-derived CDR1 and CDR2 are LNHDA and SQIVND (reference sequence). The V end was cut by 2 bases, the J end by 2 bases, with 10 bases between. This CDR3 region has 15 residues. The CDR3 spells CASSILDSRNQPQHF. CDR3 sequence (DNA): TGTGCCAGTAGTATATTGGACAGCCGCAATCAGCCCCAGCATTTT.

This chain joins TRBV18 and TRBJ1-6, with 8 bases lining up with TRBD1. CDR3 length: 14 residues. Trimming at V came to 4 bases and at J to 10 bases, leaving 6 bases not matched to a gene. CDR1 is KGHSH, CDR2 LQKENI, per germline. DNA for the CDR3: TGTGCCAGCTCACTGGACAGGGTGGGCTCACCCCTCCACTTT. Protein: CASSLDRVGSPLHF. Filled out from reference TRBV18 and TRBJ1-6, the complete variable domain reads NAGVMQNPRHLVRRRGQEARLRCSPMKGHSHVYWYRQLPEEGLKFMVYLQKENIIDESGMPKERFSAEFPKEGPSILRIQQVVRGDSAAYFCASSLDRVGSPLHFGNGTRLTVT.

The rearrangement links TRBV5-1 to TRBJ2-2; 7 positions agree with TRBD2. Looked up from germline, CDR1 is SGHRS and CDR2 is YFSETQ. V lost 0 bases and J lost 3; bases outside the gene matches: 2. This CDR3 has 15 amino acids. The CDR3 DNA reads TGCGCCAGCAGCTTGGCCGGGGGGTACACCGGGGAGCTGTTTTTT. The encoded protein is CASSLAGGYTGELFF. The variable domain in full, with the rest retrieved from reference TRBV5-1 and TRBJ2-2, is KAGVTQTPRYLIKTRGQQVTLSCSPISGHRSVSWYQQTPGQGLQFLFEYFSETQRNKGNFPGRFSGRQFSNSRSEMNVSTLELGDSALYLCASSLAGGYTGELFFGEGSRLTVL.

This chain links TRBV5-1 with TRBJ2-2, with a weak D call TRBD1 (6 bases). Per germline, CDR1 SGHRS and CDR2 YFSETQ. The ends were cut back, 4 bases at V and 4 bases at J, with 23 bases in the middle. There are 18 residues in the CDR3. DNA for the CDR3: TGCGCCAGCAGCCGTACATTACAGGGTCGCGAGGCCACCGGGGAGCTGTTTTTT. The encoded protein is CASSRTLQGREATGELFF.